This T cell receptor (beta chain) was obtained from a study of Ad26.COV2.S vaccination and SARS-CoV-2 variants. Study-wide results and caveats: An underestimation of total T cell responses may have resulted from the TCR breadth and depth analyses.

This CDR3 is 14 amino acids long. From germline, CDR1 is MNHEY and CDR2 SMNVEV (reference sequence). V lost 2 bases to trimming and J lost 5 bases, with 11 bases between them. Treatment defined: around 19 received Ad26.COV2.S at low or high dose, single or two shots; several received placebo; per-sample allocation not given. Each sample was drawn 63 days after the first injection (of vaccine or placebo). Sequenced by immunoSEQ multiplex PCR; TCRdb stores in-frame clones only, minus some. The profile shows 400,000 to 450,000 clones, 80% to 95% of them singletons. A remark on this clone: Its antigen is undetermined.

This specimen consisted of peripheral blood, obtained in a trial of Ad26.COV2.S vaccine versus placebo. V gene TRBV27 combines with J gene TRBJ2-3; D unclear. This sequence was found in a person between 18 and 65 years old who received the Ad26.COV2.S COVID-19 vaccine or a placebo. CDR3 sequence (DNA): TGTGCCAGCAGTTTAAATGGGGTAATAGATACGCAGTATTTT. Amino acids: CASSLNGVIDTQYF.